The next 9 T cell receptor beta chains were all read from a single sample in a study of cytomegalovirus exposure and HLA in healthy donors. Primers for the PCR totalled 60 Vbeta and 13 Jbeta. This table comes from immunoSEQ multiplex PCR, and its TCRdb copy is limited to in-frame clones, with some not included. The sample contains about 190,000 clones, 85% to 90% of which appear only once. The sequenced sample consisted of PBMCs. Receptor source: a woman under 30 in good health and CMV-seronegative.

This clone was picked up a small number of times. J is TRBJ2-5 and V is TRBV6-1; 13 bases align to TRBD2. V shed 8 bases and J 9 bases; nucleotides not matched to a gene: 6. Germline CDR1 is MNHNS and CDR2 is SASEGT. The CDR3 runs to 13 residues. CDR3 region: CASGLAGVLAQYF. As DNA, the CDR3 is TGTGCCAGCGGACTAGCGGGGGTCCTTGCCCAGTACTTC.

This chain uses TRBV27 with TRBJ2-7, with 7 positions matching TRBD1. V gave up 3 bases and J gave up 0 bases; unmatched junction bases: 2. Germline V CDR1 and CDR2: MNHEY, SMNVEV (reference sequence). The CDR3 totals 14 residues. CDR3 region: CASSFGDSSYEQYF. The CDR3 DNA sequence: TGTGCCAGCAGTTTTGGGGACAGCTCCTACGAGCAGTACTTC.

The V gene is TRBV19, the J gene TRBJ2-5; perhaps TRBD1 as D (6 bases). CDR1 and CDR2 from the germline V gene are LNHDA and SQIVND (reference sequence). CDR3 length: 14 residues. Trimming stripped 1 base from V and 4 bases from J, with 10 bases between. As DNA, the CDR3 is TGTGCCAGTAGTATAGTTGGGGGCGCAGAGACCCAGTACTTC. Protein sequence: CASSIVGGAETQYF.

Here the CDR3 DNA reads TGTGCCAGCAGCCAGGACTCTGGAAACACCATATATTTT. Its translation: CASSQDSGNTIYF. The chain recombines TRBV9 with TRBJ1-3; D ambiguous. CDR1 and CDR2 (germline): SGDLS, YYNGEE. This CDR3 is 13 amino acids long. Trimming shortened V by 4 bases and J by 0 bases, and 5 bases separated the two germline ends.

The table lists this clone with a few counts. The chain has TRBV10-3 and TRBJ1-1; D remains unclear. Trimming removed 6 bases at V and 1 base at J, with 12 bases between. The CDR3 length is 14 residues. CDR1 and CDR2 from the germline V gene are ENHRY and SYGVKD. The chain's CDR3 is CAISNRDPNTEAFF. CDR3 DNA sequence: TGTGCCATCAGCAACAGAGATCCGAACACTGAAGCTTTCTTT.

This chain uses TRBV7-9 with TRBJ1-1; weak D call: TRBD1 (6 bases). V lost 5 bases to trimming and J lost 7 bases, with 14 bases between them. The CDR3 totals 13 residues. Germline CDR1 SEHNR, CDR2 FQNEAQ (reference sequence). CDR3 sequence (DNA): TGTGCCAGCAGCATACAGGGTAACCTTGAAGCTTTCTTT. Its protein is CASSIQGNLEAFF.

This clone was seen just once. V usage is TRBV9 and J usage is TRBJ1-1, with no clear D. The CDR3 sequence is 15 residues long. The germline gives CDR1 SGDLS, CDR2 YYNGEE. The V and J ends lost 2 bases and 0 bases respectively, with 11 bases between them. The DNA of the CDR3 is TGTGCCAGCAGCGTCGGACTGAGCATGAACACTGAAGCTTTCTTT. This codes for CASSVGLSMNTEAFF. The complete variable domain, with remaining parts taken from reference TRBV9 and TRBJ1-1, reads DSGVTQTPKHLITATGQRVTLRCSPRSGDLSVYWYQQSLDQGLQFLIQYYNGEERAKGNILERFSAQQFPDLHSELNLSSLELGDSALYFCASSVGLSMNTEAFFGQGTRLTVV.

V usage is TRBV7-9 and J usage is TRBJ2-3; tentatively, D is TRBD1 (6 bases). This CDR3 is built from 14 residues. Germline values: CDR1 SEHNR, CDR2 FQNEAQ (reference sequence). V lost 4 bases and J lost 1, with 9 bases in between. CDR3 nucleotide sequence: TGTGCCAGCAGCTCCAACAGGGGCACAGATACGCAGTATTTT. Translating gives CASSSNRGTDTQYF.

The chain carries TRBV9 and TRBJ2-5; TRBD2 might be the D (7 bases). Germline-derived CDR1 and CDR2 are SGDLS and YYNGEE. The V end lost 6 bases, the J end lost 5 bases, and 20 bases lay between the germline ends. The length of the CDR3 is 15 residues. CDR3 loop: CASTVGGLGGETQYF. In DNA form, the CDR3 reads TGTGCCAGCACTGTGGGGGGGCTAGGAGGTGAGACCCAGTACTTC. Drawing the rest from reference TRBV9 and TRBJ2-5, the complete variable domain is DSGVTQTPKHLITATGQRVTLRCSPRSGDLSVYWYQQSLDQGLQFLIQYYNGEERAKGNILERFSAQQFPDLHSELNLSSLELGDSALYFCASTVGGLGGETQYFGPGTRLLVL.